These 2 T cell receptor beta chains came from one sample sequenced in a study of PD-1 blockade in classical Hodgkin lymphoma. This table comes from immunoSEQ multiplex PCR, and its TCRdb copy is limited to in-frame clones, with some not included. The sample holds tens of thousands of clones, roughly three quarters seen once. Time point indicated: cycle 4 day 1 (C4D1), after 5 to 7 weeks of nivolumab. All the patients suffered relapse after autologous stem cell transplantation, and brentuximab vedotin exposure differed. The input for sequencing was peripheral blood mononuclear cells (PBMCs), taken before the fourth cycle of nivolumab. All receptors come from a human donor with classical Hodgkin lymphoma.

J is TRBJ1-5 and V is TRBV15; D gene ambiguous. Germline CDR1 reads LNHNV; CDR2 reads YYDKDF (reference sequence). The CDR3 is 15 amino acids. V lost 8 bases and J 11 bases, leaving 25 bases between the germline ends. The CDR3 loop reads CATSLGTAAFGAQHF. The CDR3 DNA follows: TGTGCCACCTCGCTGGGTACAGCAGCTTTTGGGGCCCAGCATTTT.

The rearrangement links TRBV14 to TRBJ2-5, with D perhaps TRBD2 (6 bases). Germline CDR1 and CDR2: SGHDN and FVKESK. Trimming took off 5 bases at V and 9 bases at J, with 16 bases between the two ends. This CDR3 comprises 13 residues. The CDR3 nucleotides read TGTGCCAGCAGCTGGGACTCCCGGGCTCCCCAGTACTTC. Translating gives CASSWDSRAPQYF.